The clone carrying this TCR beta chain appeared a few times. Given a far larger clone just one base away, this is likely a sequencing read error. Within the sample, other DNA sequences also encode this same CDR3. This sample is drawn from a study of cytomegalovirus exposure and HLA in healthy donors. This CDR3 comprises 13 residues. Per the germline V gene, CDR1 is SGHRS and CDR2 is YFSETQ. PCR primers comprised 60 Vbeta and 13 Jbeta primers. Using immunoSEQ multiplex PCR, the repertoire was profiled, and TCRdb retains in-frame clones only, with some absent. Among fewer than 110,000 clones, 73% were seen once, and the ten largest hold 7.8%.

This clonotype originated in a man in his thirties or forties in good health and CMV-seronegative. The sample was PBMCs. The chain recombines TRBV5-1 with TRBJ2-1, with a tentative D call TRBD1 (5 bases). As DNA, the CDR3 is TGCGCCAGCAGCTCGGGCAGGGAACGAGAGCAATTCTTC. Its translation: CASSSGREREQFF. Full variable domain (missing parts from reference TRBV5-1 and TRBJ2-1): KAGVTQTPRYLIKTRGQQVTLSCSPISGHRSVSWYQQTPGQGLQFLFEYFSETQRNKGNFPGRFSGRQFSNSRSEMNVSTLELGDSALYLCASSSGREREQFFGPGTRLTVL.